The TCR beta chain under discussion was sequenced for a study of PD-1 blockade in classical Hodgkin lymphoma. Study details: Every 2 weeks, patients got 3 mg/kg intravenous nivolumab.

Each patient's relapse followed autologous stem cell transplantation, and brentuximab vedotin exposure varied. V lost 3 bases, J lost 7 bases, and 7 bases stayed unmatched. Per the germline V gene, CDR1 is ENHRY and CDR2 is SYGVKD. The CDR3 totals 15 residues. Overall study findings and caveats: Relapsed/refractory patients reportedly had the lowest baseline TCR diversity, below newly diagnosed patients, who were below healthy donors. Baseline diversity was lower in partial responders and progressors than complete responders.

This clone occurred once. What it recognizes is unknown. TCRdb's copy holds only in-frame clones and misses some; the assay was immunoSEQ multiplex PCR. Here the sample spans about 15,000 clones, roughly 88% being singletons. The V call is TRBV10-3, the J call TRBJ2-2; 8 bases line up with TRBD2. This clonotype was sampled from a human donor with classical Hodgkin lymphoma. Sequences were derived from peripheral blood mononuclear cells (PBMCs), sampled before the second cycle of nivolumab. CDR3 nucleotides: TGTGCCATCAGTGACTCACGGGGGGGTGACGGGGAGCTGTTTTTT. Protein: CAISDSRGGDGELFF.